This is a list of T cell receptor beta chains from one sample in a study of blood T cell repertoires in COVID-19. This table comes from immunoSEQ multiplex PCR, and its TCRdb copy is limited to in-frame clones, with some not included. This table holds tens of thousands of clones, about nine tenths found once. Sequenced sample: peripheral blood. All receptors come from a woman in her forties or fifties with acute or convalescent COVID-19. Each CDR3 is given with its conserved first and last residue. The D gene is left open where the match is weak. Not every row has a clone size; where given, it reads once, few, many or a size class.

D gene,J gene,clone size,V gene,CDR3 protein,CDR3 DNA
-,TRBJ1-1,-,TRBV10-3,CAISGTGTTEAFF,TGTGCCATCAGTGGAACAGGGACAACTGAAGCTTTCTTT
TRBD1,TRBJ1-1,-,TRBV6-5,CASSLGQGETEAFF,TGTGCCAGCAGTCTAGGACAGGGGGAGACTGAAGCTTTCTTT
-,TRBJ1-6,-,TRBV30,CAWSSAPGLGNSPLHF,TGTGCCTGGAGTTCTGCACCGGGACTGGGGAATTCACCCCTCCACTTT
TRBD2,TRBJ2-1,-,TRBV29-1,CSVATLAGDEQFF,TGCAGCGTCGCGACTCTAGCGGGAGATGAGCAGTTCTTC
-,TRBJ1-5,-,TRBV4-1,CASSQDGGTQPQHF,TGCGCCAGCAGCCAAGACGGGGGGACTCAGCCCCAGCATTTT
-,TRBJ2-7,-,TRBV5-1,CASSLGLASAYEQYF,TGCGCCAGCAGCTTGGGGCTAGCGTCTGCCTACGAGCAGTACTTC
TRBD1,TRBJ1-2,-,TRBV19,CAAKTGKNYGYTF,TGTGCCGCCAAGACAGGGAAAAACTATGGCTACACCTTC
-,TRBJ2-5,-,TRBV5-1,CASSVRLGRETQYF,TGCGCCAGCAGCGTCCGACTAGGGCGAGAGACCCAGTACTTC
-,TRBJ1-2,-,TRBV6-6,CASRAAGDFGYTF,TGTGCCAGCAGAGCTGCGGGGGATTTTGGCTACACCTTC
-,TRBJ1-6,-,TRBV19,CASSIAGGSFNSPLHF,TGTGCCAGTAGTATAGCCGGCGGGTCTTTTAATTCACCCCTCCACTTT
-,TRBJ2-7,once,TRBV5-4,CASSLAPTYEQYF,TGTGCCAGCAGCTTGGCACCTACCTACGAGCAGTACTTC
TRBD1,TRBJ2-1,-,TRBV28,CASSLNRGLLLGEQFF,TGTGCCAGCAGCTTGAACAGGGGGTTACTTCTTGGGGAGCAGTTCTTC
-,TRBJ1-1,-,TRBV19,CASSQASGLRSTEAFF,TGTGCCAGTAGTCAAGCGTCCGGGTTGCGAAGCACTGAAGCTTTCTTT
TRBD2,TRBJ2-5,-,TRBV19,CASSIGLAGGAGETQYF,TGTGCCAGTAGTATAGGACTAGCGGGAGGGGCAGGAGAGACCCAGTACTTC
TRBD1,TRBJ2-3,-,TRBV10-2,CASSEQGARTDTQYF,TGCGCCAGCAGTGAGCAGGGGGCACGAACAGATACGCAGTATTTT
-,TRBJ1-5,once,TRBV30,CAWSTASGQPQHF,TGTGCCTGGAGTACAGCCTCGGGACAGCCCCAGCATTTT
TRBD2,TRBJ2-2,few,TRBV5-4,CASTPAGGPGELFF,TGTGCCAGCACCCCAGCGGGAGGGCCCGGGGAGCTGTTTTTT
TRBD1,TRBJ1-1,-,TRBV18,CASSHEGAPDTEAFF,TGTGCCAGCTCACACGAGGGGGCGCCGGACACTGAAGCTTTCTTT
TRBD1,TRBJ2-7,-,TRBV7-8,CASSLTGRYEQYF,TGTGCCAGCAGCCTGACAGGGCGGTACGAGCAGTACTTC
-,TRBJ1-4,once,TRBV27,CASSLRGEKLFF,TGTGCCAGCAGTTTAAGGGGTGAAAAACTGTTTTTT
TRBD2,TRBJ2-1,-,TRBV5-1,CASSFQSGGINEQFF,TGCGCCAGCAGCTTCCAAAGCGGGGGGATCAATGAGCAGTTCTTC
TRBD1,TRBJ1-2,once,TRBV9,CASSPDRLWGGYTF,TGTGCCAGCAGCCCGGACAGGCTTTGGGGCGGCTACACCTTC
TRBD1,TRBJ1-2,-,TRBV20-1,CSAGGGKGYTF,TGCAGTGCCGGAGGGGGCAAGGGCTACACCTTC
-,TRBJ2-7,once,TRBV28,CASSGFSPYEQYF,TGTGCCAGCAGTGGATTTAGCCCCTACGAGCAGTACTTC
-,TRBJ2-2,-,TRBV3-1/TRBV3-2,CASSQEYSRGFLNTGELFF,TGTGCCAGCAGCCAAGAATATAGCAGGGGTTTCTTGAACACCGGGGAGCTGTTTTTT
TRBD1,TRBJ2-7,-,TRBV19,CASNEAGTGEYEQYF,TGTGCCAGTAATGAAGCCGGGACAGGAGAGTACGAGCAGTACTTC
-,TRBJ2-7,-,TRBV19,CASSIGTENYEQYF,TGTGCCAGTAGTATAGGTACAGAGAACTACGAGCAGTACTTC
-,TRBJ2-1,few,TRBV18,CASSERSSSYNEQFF,TGTGCCAGCTCGGAGCGGTCCAGCTCCTACAATGAGCAGTTCTTC
-,TRBJ1-6,-,TRBV5-1,CASRTEFNISPLHF,TGCGCCAGCAGGACTGAGTTTAATATTTCACCCCTCCACTTT
-,TRBJ1-1,-,TRBV18,CASSTQEGSGTEAFF,TGTGCCAGCTCGACCCAGGAGGGGTCGGGCACTGAAGCTTTCTTT
-,TRBJ1-1,-,TRBV2,CASRPSGRLNTEAFF,TGTGCCAGCAGACCCAGCGGGCGGCTGAACACTGAAGCTTTCTTT
-,TRBJ2-1,-,TRBV5-1,CASSLGRAEQFF,TGCGCCAGCAGCTTGGGGCGGGCTGAGCAGTTCTTC
TRBD2,TRBJ2-7,-,TRBV7-9,CASSPTGGLDEQYF,TGTGCCAGCAGCCCAACGGGGGGGCTGGACGAGCAGTACTTC
-,TRBJ1-5,-,TRBV7-2,CASSLGGSRRYNQPQHF,TGTGCCAGCAGCTTAGGAGGGTCAAGAAGGTACAATCAGCCCCAGCATTTT